This paragraph covers one TCR beta chain sequence. Its matching antigen is unknown. The source of the sample is a study of cytomegalovirus exposure and HLA in healthy donors. Study-level findings and limits: Clonal expansion was found to be greater in HLA-associated TCR beta chains than in equally common others in a later analysis.

This CDR3 region has 16 residues. In germline, CDR1 is SNHLY, CDR2 FYNNEI. Losses at the gene ends were 3 bases for V and 5 bases for J; bases not matched to a gene: 7. PCR was performed using 60 Vbeta and 13 Jbeta primers. Produced via immunoSEQ multiplex PCR; TCRdb's table is partial and in-frame only. The sample includes 100,000 to 150,000 clones, more than 70% of them seen just once. The sequenced sample was PBMCs. The chain combines TRBV2 with TRBJ1-4; TRBD1 matches 9 bases. This receptor was identified in a man aged 50 to 59 in good health and CMV-seropositive. As DNA, the CDR3 is TGTGCCAGCAGTGATATCCCCGGGACAGGGAATGAAAAACTGTTTTTT. Translated: CASSDIPGTGNEKLFF. Combining the CDR3 with reference TRBV2 and TRBJ1-4 gives the whole variable domain EPEVTQTPSHQVTQMGQEVILRCVPISNHLYFYWYRQILGQKVEFLVSFYNNEISEKSEIFDDQFSVERPDGSNFTLKIRSTKLEDSAMYFCASSDIPGTGNEKLFFGSGTQLSVL.